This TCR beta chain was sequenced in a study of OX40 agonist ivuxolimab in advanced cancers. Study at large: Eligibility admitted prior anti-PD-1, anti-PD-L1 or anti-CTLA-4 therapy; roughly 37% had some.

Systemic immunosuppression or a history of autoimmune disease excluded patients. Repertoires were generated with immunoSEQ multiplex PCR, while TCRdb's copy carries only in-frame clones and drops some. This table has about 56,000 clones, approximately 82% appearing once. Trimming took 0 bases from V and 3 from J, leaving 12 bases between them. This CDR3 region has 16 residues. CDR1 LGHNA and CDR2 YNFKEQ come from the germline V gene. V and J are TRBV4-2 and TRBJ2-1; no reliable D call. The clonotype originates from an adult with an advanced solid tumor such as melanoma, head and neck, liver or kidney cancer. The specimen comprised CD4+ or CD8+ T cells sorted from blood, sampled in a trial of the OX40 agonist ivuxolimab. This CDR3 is CASSQDRASSYNEQFF. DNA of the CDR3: TGTGCCAGCAGCCAAGACCGGGCGTCTAGCTACAATGAGCAGTTCTTC.